The 2 T cell receptor beta chains in this list originate from one sample, sequenced in a study of CD8 T cells in ankylosing spondylitis. Using its own MiXCR run on the 5' RACE reads, TCRdb lists one record per CDR3 protein. This table holds 250,000 to 350,000 distinct CDR3 sequences, roughly 20% found once. Sequences were obtained from blood, either unsorted or a sorted T cell fraction (not recorded which). These receptors all come from a female donor with ankylosing spondylitis or in good health (not recorded which).

This clonotype was picked up a small number of times. The chain has TRBV4-3 and TRBJ2-5; D not certain. The ends were cut back, 4 bases at V and 5 bases at J, with 11 bases in the middle. The length of the CDR3 is 13 residues. The V gene's germline CDR1 is LGHNA and CDR2 YSLEER. The CDR3 region is CASSPRYFETQYF. Written as DNA, the CDR3 is TGCGCCAGCAGCCCGAGGTACTTTGAGACCCAGTACTTC.

The rearrangement joins TRBV20-1 to TRBJ2-3; D not resolved. V gave up 0 bases and J gave up 2 bases, with 12 bases separating them. The V gene's germline CDR1 is DFQATT and CDR2 SNEGSKA (reference sequence). This CDR3 spans 15 amino acids. The CDR3 coding sequence is TGCAGTGCTAGAGATCCGTGGGTCAACACAGATACGCAGTATTTT. Translating gives CSARDPWVNTDTQYF.